These T cell receptor beta chains were read from a single sample in a study of T cells of healthy individuals. Via MiXCR, TCRdb re-called the 5' RACE reads, giving one row per CDR3 protein. The data contain approximately 100,000 distinct CDR3 sequences, approximately 15% of them singletons. The receptors come from a human donor in good health. The CDR3 runs from the conserved cysteine through the conserved F or W. Each record gives: J gene, D gene, V gene, clone size, CDR3 DNA, CDR3 protein. D genes are given only for firm matches. Only some rows state a clone size, as once, few, many or a class for expanded clones.

TRBJ2-1	-	TRBV7-2	-	TGTGCCAGCAGCTCAACGCCGGGGGATGAGCAGTTCTTC	CASSSTPGDEQFF
TRBJ2-4	TRBD2	TRBV19	-	TGTGCCACCTCCTTGACTAGCGGGAGGGTAGCCAAAAACATTCAGTACTTC	CATSLTSGRVAKNIQYF
TRBJ2-5	TRBD2	TRBV7-8	once	TGTGCCAGCAGCTTAGCGCGGACTAGCGGGAGAGGGAGAGAGACCCAGTACTTC	CASSLARTSGRGRETQYF
TRBJ2-1	-	TRBV4-3	many	TGCGCCAGCAGCCAAGACAGGGCGTTCGGGAATGAGCAGTTCTTC	CASSQDRAFGNEQFF
TRBJ2-1	TRBD2	TRBV5-1	few	TGCGCCAGCAGCTTGGTGCGAGCGGGGGGTACCCACAATGAGCAGTTCTTC	CASSLVRAGGTHNEQFF
TRBJ2-1	-	TRBV20-1	few	TGCAGTGCTGCGGCCGGGAAATTTGGCAATGAGCAGTTCTTC	CSAAAGKFGNEQFF
TRBJ1-5	-	TRBV20-1	few	TGCAGTGCTTCGCGGGGCCCCAATCAGCCCCAGCATTTT	CSASRGPNQPQHF
TRBJ1-2	-	TRBV4-3	few	TGCGCCAGCAGCCTCGCAGGGGAAGGGTATGGCTACACCTTC	CASSLAGEGYGYTF
TRBJ1-1	-	TRBV9	-	TGTGCCAGCAGCGTATTTACGAACACTGAAGCTTTCTTT	CASSVFTNTEAFF
TRBJ2-7	-	TRBV28	-	TGTGCCAGCTACAGGGGGGGGTACGAGCAGTACTTC	CASYRGGYEQYF
TRBJ2-3	TRBD1	TRBV20-1	many	TGCAGTGCGCACCAGGGGGCTCAGACGCAGTATTTT	CSAHQGAQTQYF
TRBJ2-5	TRBD1	TRBV15	-	TGTGCCACCAGCCCTTTGGACAGGGGGCGGGAGACCCAGTACTTC	CATSPLDRGRETQYF
TRBJ1-6	TRBD1	TRBV27	few	TGTGCCAGCAGTCCGCCCCGACAGGGCTTTTGGTCACCCCTCCACTTT	CASSPPRQGFWSPLHF
TRBJ1-2	TRBD1	TRBV30	-	TGTGCCTGGAGTCCGGGACAGCTAAACTATGGCTACACCTTC	CAWSPGQLNYGYTF
TRBJ2-1	TRBD1	TRBV4-1	few	TGCGCCAGCAGACCCTACGGGACAGGGACCTACAATGAGCAGTTCTTC	CASRPYGTGTYNEQFF
TRBJ2-7	-	TRBV29-1	few	TGCAGCGTTGAGGGATTCAGGGGCGAGCAGTACTTC	CSVEGFRGEQYF
TRBJ2-1	-	TRBV29-1	many	TGCAGTGCGGGGAAAGGTCCTACCTACAATGAGCAGTTCTTC	CSAGKGPTYNEQFF
TRBJ1-2	TRBD1	TRBV28	-	TGTGCCAGCAGGGATTCAGGGGGAGGAAACTATGGCTACACCTTC	CASRDSGGGNYGYTF
TRBJ2-3	-	TRBV7-9	-	TGTGCCAGCAGCTTCCTACAGGGGAGGGGCACAGATACGCAGTATTTT	CASSFLQGRGTDTQYF
TRBJ1-2	-	TRBV9	few	TGTGCCAGCAGCGTAGTCAGCAGGGCGGTTCGTGGCTACACCTTC	CASSVVSRAVRGYTF
TRBJ2-7	TRBD1	TRBV5-6	few	TGTGCCAGCAGCCGCGGACAGGGGGTGTACGAGCAGTACTTC	CASSRGQGVYEQYF
TRBJ2-2	-	TRBV18	-	TGTGCCAGCTCACCAAGTCGCAAGGGACTGAACACCGGGGAGCTGTTTTTT	CASSPSRKGLNTGELFF
TRBJ1-1	-	TRBV10-3	many	TGTGCCATCAGTGAGTCAGAGGACAAGGCCGCTGAAGCTTTCTTT	CAISESEDKAAEAFF
TRBJ2-6	TRBD1	TRBV4-3	-	TGCGCCAGCAGCCAACGGACAGGGGCTGGGGCCAACGTCCTGACTTTC	CASSQRTGAGANVLTF
TRBJ2-3	-	TRBV2	few	TGTGCCAGCAGTGAAGAAATCAGGGCAAATACGCAGTATTTT	CASSEEIRANTQYF
TRBJ1-5	-	TRBV5-6	few	TGTGCCAGCAGCTTGTCCATAAAATCGAACAAGGATCAGCCCCAGCATTTT	CASSLSIKSNKDQPQHF
TRBJ2-7	-	TRBV27	-	TGTGCCAGCAGTTTACGCGACGGACCCTACGAGCAGTACTTC	CASSLRDGPYEQYF
TRBJ1-6	TRBD1	TRBV18	many	TGTGCCAGCTCAGAGACACCAACCGGGACAGGGGATTCACCCCTCCACTTT	CASSETPTGTGDSPLHF
TRBJ2-1	TRBD2	TRBV5-5	few	TGTGCCAGCAGCTCGTGGACTAGCCGGGAGCAGTTCTTC	CASSSWTSREQFF